This T cell receptor beta chain comes out of a study of T cell responses to AZD1222 COVID-19 vaccine. Study-wide points: The peak T cell response came first, and repertoires were sampled only after it.

Measured with immunoSEQ multiplex PCR; TCRdb has only the in-frame clones, and not every one. The table includes about 130,000 clones, more than 70% detected once. Per germline, CDR1 GTSNPN and CDR2 SVGIG (reference sequence). There are 13 residues in the CDR3. Trimming cost V 0 bases and J 9 bases, with 12 bases left between them. This clone has a handful of counts. Its target is not known. This chain connects TRBV30 to TRBJ1-5; D is undetermined. The clonotype originates from an adult who received the AZD1222 COVID-19 vaccine. The specimen was peripheral blood, collected 28 days after the second AZD1222 dose. As DNA, the CDR3 is TGTGCCTGGAGTGTACCGGGTCTCGGGCCCCAGCATTTT. This codes for CAWSVPGLGPQHF. Filled out from reference TRBV30 and TRBJ1-5, the complete variable domain reads SQTIHQWPATLVQPVGSPLSLECTVEGTSNPNLYWYRQAAGRGLQLLFYSVGIGQISSEVPQNLSASRPQDRQFILSSKKLLLSDSGFYLCAWSVPGLGPQHFGDGTRLSIL.